This T cell receptor beta chain was recorded in a study of T cells after yellow fever vaccination (dated by TCRdb to about 2019). For the study in its entirety: The SMART-Seq v4 Ultra Low Input RNA kit was used to prepare libraries from fractions with low cell numbers. To follow T-cell clones before and after both primary and booster YFV17D yellow fever vaccination, bulk TCR alpha and beta repertoires underwent longitudinal sequencing. Two healthy male donors, one aged 18 to 30 and one aged 30 to 40 years, were included in the cohort. Blood was drawn at multiple timepoints before and after primary and secondary immunization, with bulk PBMC replicates and cell subsets isolated. Here is what the overall study found, with its caveats: Compared with the primary T-cell response, the secondary T-cell response was weaker but faster, peaking on day 5 rather than day 15. Because only a couple of donors were included in the study, the extent to which the findings can be generalized is limited. FACS-sorted repertoires could contain abundant contaminating clonotypes from the bulk population, so computational filtering was required. A small share of clonotypes was detected in both CD4 and CD8 compartments, with the overlap likely arising from convergent recombination. After the booster, most clones that had expanded after primary vaccination were detected again (nearly 97% of CD4 and 70% to 90% of CD8), suggesting broad maintenance of memory.

Explained via the paper, the treatment or condition label denotes: live attenuated yellow fever vaccine strain. At every blood-draw timepoint, two biological replicates of bulk PBMCs were collected. A standard Ficoll-Paque protocol was used to isolate PBMCs from peripheral blood. RNA was extracted with TriZol from bulk PBMCs, CD4 and CD8 fractions, and dextramer-positive and dextramer-negative fractions. Only a few counts were recorded for this clonotype. Its antigen remains undetermined. Per-nucleotide qualities are absent, and no much larger clonotype sits a single base away. The CDR3 measures 16 amino acids from cysteine to phenylalanine. The entry retains the CDR3 DNA only, 48 bases that are in frame from base 1. CDR1 and CDR2 are drawn from the germline V gene: KGHSH, LQKENI. V is pared back by 6 bases and J by 8 bases, with 23 bases lying between the germline termini. TCR cDNA was synthesized by 5'RACE template switching, which introduced a universal primer site and unique molecular identifiers. Priming for cDNA synthesis came from both the TCR alpha and TCR beta constant segments. Two PCR steps were used to amplify libraries, with sample barcodes and sequencing adapters being added in the second step. Sequencing of libraries was performed on Illumina HiSeq 2500 (2x100 bp) or NovaSeq (2x150 bp). In the paper's pipeline: Reads were demultiplexed and collapsed into UMI consensus sequences with MIGEC, and V(D)J alignment was performed with MiXCR. Using edgeR on replicate PBMC samples, clonotypes were called vaccine-responding if FDR was below 0.01 and the log2 fold change was above 5 up to day 15. Bulk clonotypes were assigned CD4 or CD8 identity according to which sequenced CD4 or CD8 repertoire held them at higher abundance. The public reads were run again by TCRdb, first through fastp at Q25 and then through MiXCR, and only productive beta chains were kept. A single entry per CDR3 protein holds the most common genes and DNA from its merged rows. The V and J calls and clone size are TCRdb's, not the authors'. This sample holds about 350,000 distinct CDR3 sequences; around 8.1% were observed only once. The biggest ten clones account for around 17% of the sample.

This clonotype was obtained from a man aged 18-30 years who received the YFV17D yellow fever vaccine. Sequencing was performed on PBMCs, taken around 45 days after the first yellow fever vaccination. The chain links TRBV18 with TRBJ1-3, and perhaps TRBD1 as D gene, on 5 matching bases. The CDR3 reads as follows: CASSPRTGADRDTIYF. The DNA sequence reads TGTGCCAGCTCCCCCCGAACCGGGGCCGATCGGGACACCATATATTTT.